Listed below are T cell receptor beta chains from one sample, sequenced in a study of shared clonotypes between healthy human individuals. Profiling relied on immunoSEQ multiplex PCR, and the TCRdb table lists in-frame clones only, not all of them. The sample holds hundreds of thousands of clones, about 70% seen once. Sequenced material: memory CD4+ T cells sorted from blood. The receptors here all came from a man aged 25-45 years in good health. Each CDR3 is given with its conserved first and last residue. D genes are given only for firm matches. Rows give clone size only sometimes, using once, few, many, or a class for an expanded clone.

V gene,J gene,D gene,clone size,CDR3 DNA,CDR3 protein
TRBV23-1,TRBJ2-2,NA,once,TGCGCCAGCAGTCACCACAGACGGAAGAACACCGGGGAGCTGTTTTTT,CASSHHRRKNTGELFF
TRBV15,TRBJ1-4,TRBD1,NA,TGTGCCACCAGCAAGGGACAGGGGCCAACTAATGAAAAACTGTTTTTT,CATSKGQGPTNEKLFF
TRBV5-1,TRBJ2-1,TRBD1,NA,TGCGCCAGCAGCCTTAACGTGCAGGGGGCCAGCAATGAGCAGTTCTTC,CASSLNVQGASNEQFF
TRBV12-5,TRBJ1-1,NA,NA,TGTGCTAGTGGTTTGACCCCAGGGGTTACTATGAACACTGAAGCTTTCTTT,CASGLTPGVTMNTEAFF
TRBV10-1,TRBJ2-7,TRBD1,few,TGCGCCAGCAGAGGACAGGGGGCGGTCTACGAGCAGTACTTC,CASRGQGAVYEQYF
TRBV2,TRBJ2-1,TRBD2,NA,TGTGCCAGCAGGGGGGTTGGGAGGGGAGATGAGCAGTTCTTC,CASRGVGRGDEQFF
TRBV5-4,TRBJ1-1,NA,NA,TGTGCCAGCAGCTTGGAGTGGGCAAACACTGAAGCTTTCTTT,CASSLEWANTEAFF
TRBV9,TRBJ2-1,TRBD2,NA,TGTGCCAGCAGCCCCCGGGGGGAGTTCTACAATGAGCAGTTCTTC,CASSPRGEFYNEQFF
TRBV7-2,TRBJ1-2,TRBD1,NA,TGTGCCAGCAGCCCCGGGACAGGGTTGGGCTACACCTTC,CASSPGTGLGYTF
TRBV11-2,TRBJ2-7,NA,few,TGTGCCAGCAGCGCACTTCACTACGAGCAGTACTTC,CASSALHYEQYF
TRBV5-1,TRBJ2-1,TRBD2,NA,TGCGCCAGCAGCCAAGGCACTAGCGGGACCGATGAGCAGTTCTTC,CASSQGTSGTDEQFF